One sample yielded the 29 T cell receptor beta chains listed below, sequenced in a study of blood T cells in healthy people across ages. Together with a sample-barcoded 5' primer, a J-beta primer mix was included in a second PCR lasting about 7 to 12 cycles. From the 5' RACE reads, TCRdb called clonotypes with MiXCR, one entry per CDR3 protein. The sample carries approximately 350,000 distinct CDR3 sequences, about 52% recorded once. Sequences were obtained from blood. Receptors originate from a man aged 55 to 70 in good health.

This clonotype was seen a few times. This chain joins TRBV7-8 and TRBJ2-7; D unresolved. CDR1 is SGHVS and CDR2 is FQNEAQ in the germline V gene. V was trimmed by 3 bases and J by 3 bases, leaving 9 bases between them. The CDR3 has 13 residues. The DNA for the CDR3 is TGTGCCAGCAGCTTGCTGACCGACTACGAGCAGTACTTC. Protein sequence: CASSLLTDYEQYF.

This clonotype was detected once. J is TRBJ2-3 and V is TRBV20-1; D remains ambiguous. Germline CDR1 and CDR2: DFQATT and SNEGSKA (reference sequence). Between the trimmed V and J ends, which lost 6 bases and 5 bases, there was a span of 9 bases. The CDR3 is made up of 11 amino acids. The CDR3 bases are TGCAGTGCCGCACCGAGAGATACGCAGTATTTT. Encoded protein: CSAAPRDTQYF.

This chain joins TRBV6-5 and TRBJ1-5; 9 bases map to TRBD1. V dropped 2 bases and J dropped 4; count of bases not matched to a gene: 6. Germline values: CDR1 MNHEY, CDR2 SVGAGI. The CDR3 covers 16 residues. The CDR3 is CASSYRGQGGNQPQHF. The CDR3, as DNA: TGTGCCAGCAGTTACAGGGGACAGGGAGGGAATCAGCCCCAGCATTTT.

For the CDR3, the DNA is TGCAGCGTTCAGAGCATCGAGACCCAGTACTTC. Translated, it gives CSVQSIETQYF. V usage is TRBV29-1 and J usage is TRBJ2-5; D is unresolved. The CDR3 runs to 11 residues. Trimming took off 5 bases at V and 5 bases at J, with 9 bases between the two ends. Germline assignment: CDR1 SQVTM and CDR2 ANQGSEA.

This clonotype has at least ten counts. The chain has TRBV5-1 and TRBJ2-3; 7 positions match TRBD2. The CDR3 is 15 amino acids. The V gene end was trimmed by 0 bases and the J gene end by 8 bases; junction bases not matched to a gene: 9. Germline lookup yields CDR1 SGHRS and CDR2 YFSETQ. In DNA, the CDR3 is TGCGCCAGCAGCTTGGGGGCTAGCGGAGAGGGTACGCAGTATTTT. This gives the protein CASSLGASGEGTQYF.

The chain uses TRBV20-1 and TRBJ2-7, with D unclear. With 6 bases removed from V and 6 bases from J, the gap between germline ends came to 24 bases. CDR1 DFQATT and CDR2 SNEGSKA come from the germline V gene (reference sequence). There are 15 residues in the CDR3. For the CDR3, the DNA is TGCAGTGCCAATCTTGGTACATTGTACACCAGCGAGCAGTACTTC. It yields the protein CSANLGTLYTSEQYF.

This clonotype has a handful of counts. This chain joins TRBV7-9 and TRBJ2-3, with TRBD1 matching 9 bases. V was clipped by 3 bases and J by 7 bases; unmatched bases: 11. The germline CDR1 and CDR2 sequences are SEHNR and FQNEAQ (reference sequence). This CDR3 comprises 16 residues. CDR3 amino acids: CASSLLPGQGRHTQYF. Written as DNA, the CDR3 is TGTGCCAGCAGCTTGCTTCCGGGACAGGGTAGACATACGCAGTATTTT.

This rearrangement joins TRBV27 to TRBJ2-1, with no clear D. With 7 bases removed from V and 10 bases from J, the gap between germline ends came to 14 bases. The CDR3 contains 12 residues. The germline CDR1 and CDR2 sequences are MNHEY and SMNVEV (reference sequence). The CDR3 sequence is CASKRPPFEQFF. Here the CDR3 DNA reads TGTGCCAGCAAACGCCCACCATTCGAGCAGTTCTTC.

In its sample, this clonotype was seen many times. This chain uses TRBV3-1 with TRBJ1-6; 8 positions match TRBD1. The CDR3 has 13 amino acids. With V trimmed by 3 bases and J by 16 bases, 8 bases remained unmatched. Per the germline V gene, CDR1 is LGHDT and CDR2 is YNNKEL (reference sequence). CDR3 in DNA: TGTGCCAGCAGCCAGGCCGGGACAGGAAGGCTCCACTTT. Translating it yields CASSQAGTGRLHF.

This clonotype was recorded a few times. The chain uses TRBV7-2 and TRBJ2-7, with unresolved D. The CDR3 sequence is 12 residues long. CDR1 is SGHTA, CDR2 FQGNSA, per germline. V lost 2 bases and J lost 5, with 7 bases in between. The CDR3 reads CASSLLGNEQYF. The CDR3 nucleotides read TGTGCCAGCAGCTTATTGGGGAACGAGCAGTACTTC.

The chain employs TRBV6-4 and TRBJ2-6, with TRBD1 matching over 7 bases. Looked up from germline, CDR1 is MRHNA and CDR2 is SNTAGT. CDR3 length: 17 amino acids. V trimming: 4 bases; J trimming: 1 base; junction bases outside the gene matches: 7. The chain's CDR3 is CASSVRDSGSGANVLTF. CDR3 nucleotides: TGTGCCAGCAGTGTTAGGGACAGTGGGTCTGGGGCCAACGTCCTGACTTTC.

The V and J genes are TRBV5-1 and TRBJ1-2, with TRBD1 as a possible D gene (5 bases). V lost 4 bases and J 7 bases, leaving 14 bases between the germline ends. The V gene's germline CDR1 is SGHRS and CDR2 YFSETQ. The CDR3 sequence is 13 residues long. Here the CDR3 reads CASSRGDPLGYTF. CDR3 nucleotide sequence: TGCGCCAGCAGCCGGGGGGACCCGCTTGGCTACACCTTC.

This clonotype was seen more than once but under ten times. The genes are TRBV6-5 and TRBJ2-7; 7 bases map to TRBD1. Germline V gives CDR1 MNHEY, CDR2 SVGAGI. V was pared by 7 bases and J by 7 bases, with 13 bases of the junction left unmatched. This CDR3 spans 14 amino acids. CDR3 sequence (DNA): TGTGCCAGCACCCCAGGAGTAAGGGGGCGAGAGCAGTACTTC. Amino acids: CASTPGVRGREQYF.

This clonotype was seen more than once but under ten times. The chain combines TRBV2 with TRBJ1-2; D possibly corresponds to TRBD1 (6 bases). V lost 6 bases and J lost 7, with 15 bases in between. The CDR3 sequence is 13 residues long. Germline V gives CDR1 SNHLY, CDR2 FYNNEI. CDR3 DNA sequence: TGTGCCAGCAGGGGGGCCCGGGACATTGGCTACACCTTC. Encoded protein: CASRGARDIGYTF.

This clonotype was seen repeatedly, ten times or more. V usage is TRBV29-1 and J usage is TRBJ2-1, with D perhaps TRBD2 (6 bases). The CDR3 spans 16 residues. V was trimmed by 5 bases and J by 2 bases, leaving 19 bases between them. CDR1 SQVTM and CDR2 ANQGSEA come from the germline V gene. The CDR3 protein is CSVSTTVSGAYNEQFF. Written as DNA, the CDR3 is TGCAGCGTTTCTACGACCGTTAGCGGTGCCTACAATGAGCAGTTCTTC.

The chain is built from TRBV2 and TRBJ2-5, with no clear D. Trimming cost V 4 bases and J 2 bases, with 5 bases left between them. The CDR3 consists of 12 residues. In germline, CDR1 is SNHLY, CDR2 FYNNEI. DNA of the CDR3: TGTGCCAGCAGTGCCCAGCAAGAGACCCAGTACTTC. It yields the protein CASSAQQETQYF.

The chain couples TRBV19 to TRBJ2-5, with TRBD2 identical over 8 bases. This CDR3 spans 16 amino acids. Trimming removed 2 bases from V and 2 bases from J; junction bases left unmatched: 7. Germline CDR1 and CDR2: LNHDA and SQIVND (reference sequence). CDR3 sequence reads: CASSIRSSGGQETQYF. DNA of the CDR3: TGTGCCAGTAGTATACGGTCCAGCGGGGGACAAGAGACCCAGTACTTC. The whole variable domain, filled in from reference TRBV19 and TRBJ2-5, reads DGGITQSPKYLFRKEGQNVTLSCEQNLNHDAMYWYRQDPGQGLRLIYYSQIVNDFQKGDIAEGYSVSREKKESFPLTVTSAQKNPTAFYLCASSIRSSGGQETQYFGPGTRLLVL.

This clonotype showed up many times. The rearrangement joins TRBV9 to TRBJ2-1; perhaps D is TRBD1 or TRBD2 (6 bases each). There are 14 residues in the CDR3. Trimming removed 0 bases at V and 9 bases at J, with 13 bases between. Germline V gene lookup returns CDR1 SGDLS and CDR2 YYNGEE. The CDR3 DNA follows: TGTGCCAGCAGCGTAGATGGGGGGCGGGGTGAGCAGTTCTTC. Translated: CASSVDGGRGEQFF.

This chain connects TRBV7-3 to TRBJ2-1; 12 bases are a match to TRBD2. Germline CDR1 and CDR2: SGHTA and FQGTGA. Losses at the gene ends were 7 bases for V and 9 bases for J; bases not matched to a gene: 16. The CDR3 sequence is 17 residues long. CDR3 nucleotides: TGTGCCAGCAAGGGGGGGGCCCTAGCGGGAGGGTCCGGTGAGCAGTTCTTC. It yields the protein CASKGGALAGGSGEQFF. Full variable domain (rest looked up from reference TRBV7-3 and TRBJ2-1): GAGVSQTPSNKVTEKGKYVELRCDPISGHTALYWYRQSLGQGPEFLIYFQGTGAADDSGLPNDRFFAVRPEGSVSTLKIQRTERGDSAVYLCASKGGALAGGSGEQFFGPGTRLTVL.

The CDR3 DNA reads TGTGCCAGCAGCTTACCGGTAAACAAAGAGACCCAGTACTTC. Translated, it gives CASSLPVNKETQYF. V and J are TRBV7-2 and TRBJ2-5; D ambiguous. Germline lookup yields CDR1 SGHTA and CDR2 FQGNSA. V dropped 2 bases and J dropped 3 bases, with 10 bases sitting between them. The CDR3 extends over 14 amino acids. Full variable domain (missing parts from reference TRBV7-2 and TRBJ2-5): GAGVSQSPSNKVTEKGKDVELRCDPISGHTALYWYRQSLGQGLEFLIYFQGNSAPDKSGLPSDRFSAERTGGSVSTLTIQRTQQEDSAVYLCASSLPVNKETQYFGPGTRLLVL.

The chain couples TRBV20-1 to TRBJ1-1, with D maybe TRBD1 (5 bases). This CDR3 is 14 amino acids long. CDR1 is DFQATT, CDR2 SNEGSKA, per germline (reference sequence). Trimming removed 6 bases at V and 0 bases at J, with 14 bases between. In DNA form, the CDR3 reads TGCAGTGCCCCCCGGGGACGTCTGAACACTGAAGCTTTCTTT. It encodes CSAPRGRLNTEAFF.

CDR3 amino acids: CASSQVGQGANGYTF. CDR3 bases: TGCGCCAGCAGCCAAGTGGGACAGGGGGCGAATGGCTACACCTTC. This chain links TRBV4-1 with TRBJ1-2; 12 bases agree with TRBD1. V shed 1 base and J 6 bases; nucleotides not matched to a gene: 3. Per the germline V gene, CDR1 is MGHRA and CDR2 is YSYEKL. The CDR3 has 15 residues.

The genes are TRBV27 and TRBJ2-5; 9 nucleotides match TRBD2. The CDR3 spans 15 residues. Germline V gives CDR1 MNHEY, CDR2 SMNVEV (reference sequence). The V segment lost 0 bases and the J segment 7 bases; nucleotides outside the gene matches: 6. The CDR3 nucleotides read TGTGCCAGCAGTTTATCTAGCGGGAGCTTCGGGACCCAGTACTTC. Amino acids: CASSLSSGSFGTQYF.

This clonotype occurred many times. The V and J genes are TRBV7-9 and TRBJ2-3; 7 nucleotides line up with TRBD2. The CDR3 loop spans 14 amino acids. J lost 2 bases, V lost 4 bases, and 3 bases had no gene match. CDR1 SEHNR and CDR2 FQNEAQ come from the germline V gene (reference sequence). In nucleotides, the CDR3 is TGTGCCAGCAGCTCCTGGGACTACACAGATACGCAGTATTTT. This codes for CASSSWDYTDTQYF. Filled out from reference TRBV7-9 and TRBJ2-3, the complete variable domain reads DTGVSQNPRHKITKRGQNVTFRCDPISEHNRLYWYRQTLGQGPEFLTYFQNEAQLEKSRLLSDRFSAERPKGSFSTLEIQRTEQGDSAMYLCASSSWDYTDTQYFGPGTRLTVL.

To note about this clonotype: The junction does not match germline at one end; this may be a read error. For the CDR3, the DNA is TGTGCCGGCAGCTCAGGCGCAGGGGACTACTACGAGCAGTACTTC. Amino acids: CAGSSGAGDYYEQYF. The chain uses TRBV7-2 and TRBJ2-7; tentative D call: TRBD2 (7 bases). CDR1 is SGHTA, CDR2 FQGNSA, per germline. This CDR3 is built from 15 residues.

Here the CDR3 reads CASSLFGTANTEAFF. The DNA for the CDR3 is TGTGCCAGCAGCTTGTTTGGGACAGCGAACACTGAAGCTTTCTTT. The V and J genes are TRBV5-5 and TRBJ1-1; 7 positions agree with TRBD1. This CDR3 has 15 amino acids. Germline V gene lookup returns CDR1 SGHKS and CDR2 YYEKEE (reference sequence). The J segment lost 1 base and the V segment lost 1 base, leaving 4 bases of the junction unmatched.

This rearrangement joins TRBV29-1 to TRBJ1-1; D is perhaps TRBD1 (5 bases). Germline loops: CDR1 SQVTM, CDR2 ANQGSEA. Trimming cost V 7 bases and J 4 bases, with 16 bases left between them. The CDR3 has 13 residues. The CDR3 sequence is CSAGTGRGTEAFF. The CDR3 nucleotides read TGCAGCGCCGGAACAGGAAGGGGCACTGAAGCTTTCTTT.

Within the sample, this clonotype is medium-sized. The genes are TRBV7-9 and TRBJ2-7; possibly TRBD1 for D (6 bases). Germline CDR1 SEHNR, CDR2 FQNEAQ (reference sequence). The CDR3 extends over 14 amino acids. V shed 5 bases and J shed 12 bases, with 23 bases lying between them. CDR3 region: CASSEGQRPLRRYF. The CDR3 DNA reads TGTGCCAGCAGCGAAGGACAGCGTCCTCTACGTCGGTACTTC. Complete variable domain (other parts from reference TRBV7-9 and TRBJ2-7): DTGVSQNPRHKITKRGQNVTFRCDPISEHNRLYWYRQTLGQGPEFLTYFQNEAQLEKSRLLSDRFSAERPKGSFSTLEIQRTEQGDSAMYLCASSEGQRPLRRYFGPGTRLTVT.

This clonotype was seen once. V usage is TRBV20-1 and J usage is TRBJ2-5; D is unclear. CDR1 DFQATT and CDR2 SNEGSKA come from the germline V gene (reference sequence). This CDR3 is built from 12 residues. V lost 1 base and J 10 bases, leaving 13 bases between the germline ends. The CDR3 protein is CSARAPVQIQYF. As DNA, the CDR3 is TGCAGTGCTAGAGCCCCGGTGCAGATCCAGTACTTC.